This T cell receptor beta chain was observed in a study of T cells in narcolepsy. Overall study: Enrolled donors included narcolepsy type 1 or type 2 patients and healthy controls. Findings and caveats of the study: In some patient and control memory CD4+ samples, autoreactive clones were absent. Reportedly, autoreactive clonotypes were serially detected in patients' blood but not controls'. Comparing one patient's CSF and blood CD4+ clonotypes highlighted HCRT- and TRIB2-specific autoreactive clonotypes.

Here immunoSEQ multiplex PCR was the method, and the copy in TCRdb shows in-frame clones only, minus some. Of about 29,000 clones listed, 87% are singletons. This CDR3 is built from 13 residues. CDR1 and CDR2 (germline): SGHTS, YDEGEE. The V end was cut by 2 bases, the J end by 9 bases, with 14 bases between. To note about this clone: The antigen is not known.

The chain uses TRBV5-8 and TRBJ2-5; D is ambiguous. The TCR sequence derives from a human donor in good health. The source material was memory (CD45RA-) CD4+ T cells from blood. The CDR3 spells CASSFRPDQPQYF. CDR3 nucleotides: TGTGCCAGCAGCTTTCGTCCAGATCAGCCCCAGTACTTC.